This TCR beta chain appears in the sequencing data of a study of regulatory T cells in long-lasting Graves disease. Background on the study: Less than 3 months of antithyroid drugs had been taken by newly diagnosed Graves' patients. Study observations and caveats: Peripheral blood, not thyroid tissue, was the sole material studied.

This clonotype turned up a few times. The antigen is undetermined. Combining iRepertoire HTBI primers with Arm-PCR of CDR3 regions, the authors built TCR beta libraries. Each CDR3 protein gets one entry after TCRdb re-called the multiplex PCR reads with MiXCR. This sample yields under 250,000 distinct CDR3 sequences, of which roughly a fifth are seen a single time; roughly 10% belongs to the top ten. Looked up from germline, CDR1 is SQVTM and CDR2 is ANQGSEA. V lost 7 bases to trimming and J lost 1 base, with 13 bases between them. This CDR3 region has 14 residues. Time point indicated: newly diagnosed GD, antithyroid drugs for less than 3 months. There was RNA extracted from PBMCs, and the TCR library was made from it. The data were also submitted as part of a second study, on T cells in Graves' hyperthyroidism and ophthalmopathy. That work contributes: During a first-round RT-PCR of the TCR CDR3, the HTBI primer set was used.

The sequencing here drew on peripheral blood mononuclear cells (PBMCs), taken at new diagnosis, from a patient treated with antithyroid drugs. The receptor was isolated from a woman aged 25 to 39 with Graves disease. This chain links TRBV29-1 with TRBJ2-2; the D is unclear. The CDR3: CSAKPPGNTGELFF. The DNA of the CDR3 is TGCAGCGCCAAGCCCCCGGGGAACACCGGGGAGCTGTTTTTT.